Presented here are 24 T cell receptor beta chains from one specimen sequenced in a study of beta chain features in type 1 diabetes. Study-wide points: Patients with Type 1 diabetes showed moderately but significantly shorter TCRB CDR3s in all four CD4+ subsets.

What these receptors recognize is not known. The authors reverse transcribed all of the isolated RNA, so sequencing captured expressed TCRB transcripts. The table came from immunoSEQ multiplex PCR; TCRdb's copy has only in-frame clones and leaves some out. The profile shows some 250,000 clones, about 11% of them singletons. Material: naive CD4+ T cells from blood. The receptors come from a man aged 30-40 years with type 1 diabetes.

This rearrangement joins TRBV5-1 to TRBJ2-7; TRBD1 agrees at 9 bases. The CDR3 contains 15 residues. The trim removed 3 bases at V and 3 bases at J, leaving 7 bases unmatched. Germline-derived CDR1 and CDR2 are SGHRS and YFSETQ. CDR3 sequence reads: CASSSVLGQGYEQYF. The CDR3 coding sequence is TGCGCCAGCAGCTCTGTTCTGGGACAGGGCTACGAGCAGTACTTC.

The V gene is TRBV4-2, the J gene TRBJ2-1; D possibly corresponds to TRBD1 (6 bases). Germline-derived CDR1 and CDR2 are LGHNA and YNFKEQ. The CDR3 length is 17 residues. V gave up 4 bases and J gave up 0 bases, with 16 bases separating them. In DNA form, the CDR3 reads TGTGCCAGCAGCCTTAGGGTAGGGGGTAGCTCCTACAATGAGCAGTTCTTC. This encodes CASSLRVGGSSYNEQFF.

This rearrangement joins TRBV27 to TRBJ2-7; D not certain. CDR1 MNHEY and CDR2 SMNVEV come from the germline V gene (reference sequence). The CDR3 is 15 residues long. V gave up 2 bases and J gave up 3 bases, with 14 bases separating them. This CDR3 reads CASSLGVETFYEQYF. CDR3 in DNA: TGTGCCAGCAGTTTAGGAGTAGAAACGTTCTACGAGCAGTACTTC.

A few counts support this clone. The chain links TRBV5-1 to TRBJ1-2; the match to TRBD1 covers 8 bases. The CDR3 consists of 14 residues. Germline V lookup: CDR1 SGHRS, CDR2 YFSETQ. Trimming cost V 0 bases and J 4 bases; bases outside gene matches: 2. CDR3 sequence (DNA): TGCGCCAGCAGCTTGGGACAGGGGACCTATGGCTACACCTTC. The encoded protein is CASSLGQGTYGYTF.

This chain connects TRBV5-8 to TRBJ2-3; maybe TRBD2 (6 bases). In germline, CDR1 is SGHTS, CDR2 YDEGEE. V shed 4 bases and J shed 2 bases, with 14 bases lying between them. The CDR3 totals 15 residues. CDR3 sequence: CASSMGLSDTDTQYF. CDR3 DNA: TGTGCCAGCAGCATGGGACTCTCGGACACAGATACGCAGTATTTT.

The V call is TRBV9, the J call TRBJ1-2, with 7 positions matching TRBD1. Unmatched junction bases numbered 10, after V lost 3 bases and J lost 8 bases. Germline CDR1 SGDLS, CDR2 YYNGEE. CDR3 length: 14 residues. CDR3 in amino acids: CASSAGRQGGGYTF. The CDR3 DNA reads TGTGCCAGCAGCGCAGGAAGACAGGGTGGAGGCTACACCTTC.

This clone has a handful of counts. J is TRBJ1-1 and V is TRBV5-1; D ambiguous. This CDR3 region has 13 residues. Trimming took 5 bases from V and 0 from J, leaving 8 bases between them. Germline values: CDR1 SGHRS, CDR2 YFSETQ. The CDR3 protein is CASSWWLNTEAFF. CDR3 DNA sequence: TGCGCCAGCAGTTGGTGGCTGAACACTGAAGCTTTCTTT.

This chain connects TRBV29-1 to TRBJ2-5, with TRBD1 identical over 7 bases. Germline trimming cut 6 bases from V and 1 base from J; bases unmatched to any gene: 5. Germline loops: CDR1 SQVTM, CDR2 ANQGSEA. This CDR3 is built from 13 residues. The DNA of the CDR3 is TGCAGCGTCTATGGGACAGCCCAAGAGACCCAGTACTTC. Its translation: CSVYGTAQETQYF.

V and J are TRBV18 and TRBJ1-5; possible D gene TRBD1, 6 bases. CDR1 is KGHSH and CDR2 is LQKENI in the germline V gene. The CDR3 runs to 14 residues. The germline V and J ends were trimmed by 1 base and 5 bases, with 9 bases remaining between them. In DNA form, the CDR3 reads TGTGCCAGCTCACCACTCCCAGGGGATCAGCCCCAGCATTTT. Translation: CASSPLPGDQPQHF.

This clone was detected only once. J is TRBJ2-2 and V is TRBV5-6; TRBD1 agrees at 9 bases. This CDR3 has 16 residues. V gave up 9 bases and J gave up 4 bases; unmatched junction bases: 13. Germline values: CDR1 SGHDT, CDR2 YYEEEE. Here the CDR3 reads CATNSQGAGFTGELFF. CDR3 DNA: TGTGCCACCAACTCACAGGGGGCCGGCTTCACCGGGGAGCTGTTTTTT.

This clone was counted between two and nine times. The V and J genes are TRBV7-9 and TRBJ1-1, with 7 bases identical to TRBD1. The CDR3 covers 15 residues. The germline gives CDR1 SEHNR, CDR2 FQNEAQ (reference sequence). Unmatched junction bases numbered 7, after V lost 5 bases and J lost 1 base. Written as DNA, the CDR3 is TGTGCCAGCAGCACCACTCGGACAGGGAACACTGAAGCTTTCTTT. Amino acid sequence: CASSTTRTGNTEAFF.

The sample holds a few counts of this clone. The chain joins TRBV30 to TRBJ1-6, with D uncertain. The length of the CDR3 is 13 residues. V lost 3 bases, J lost 10 bases, and 13 bases lay in between. CDR1 GTSNPN and CDR2 SVGIG come from the germline V gene (reference sequence). CDR3 amino acids: CAWSPPLESPLHF. DNA for the CDR3: TGTGCCTGGAGCCCCCCACTTGAATCACCCCTCCACTTT.

The chain links TRBV7-9 to TRBJ1-3; D is uncertain. Germline V gives CDR1 SEHNR, CDR2 FQNEAQ (reference sequence). CDR3 length equals 13 residues. The V end was cut by 5 bases, the J end by 1 base, with 6 bases between. The CDR3: CASSRGSGNTIYF. The CDR3 bases are TGTGCCAGCAGCCGGGGTTCTGGAAACACCATATATTTT.

This chain uses TRBV18 with TRBJ1-5; D is ambiguous. Germline lookup yields CDR1 KGHSH and CDR2 LQKENI. The length of the CDR3 is 14 residues. The ends were cut back, 2 bases at V and 7 bases at J, with 12 bases in the middle. Written as DNA, the CDR3 is TGTGCCAGCTCACCAGGGCCCCGAGGGCAGCCCCAGCATTTT. Translation gives CASSPGPRGQPQHF.

As for this clone: Its ends do not fully match the called genes, so a read error is possible. This sequence joins TRBV6-5 and TRBJ2-5, with D perhaps TRBD1 (6 bases). Germline V gene data show CDR1 as MNHEY and CDR2 as SVGAGI. The CDR3 runs to 14 residues. DNA for the CDR3: TGTGCCATCAGTGAGCTAGGGGGCCAAGAGACCCAGTACTTC. This encodes CAISELGGQETQYF.

This chain connects TRBV5-1 to TRBJ2-7, with TRBD1 as a possible D gene (6 bases). The CDR3 is 14 residues long. Trimming removed 0 bases at V and 6 bases at J, with 13 bases between. The germline V gene encodes CDR1 SGHRS and CDR2 YFSETQ. The DNA for the CDR3 is TGCGCCAGCAGCTTGGATCCAGGGGCTGGCGAGCAGTACTTC. Its protein product is CASSLDPGAGEQYF.

The chain carries TRBV29-1 and TRBJ2-2; possibly TRBD1 for D (6 bases). Per germline, CDR1 SQVTM and CDR2 ANQGSEA. Trimming removed 7 bases at V and 6 bases at J, with 15 bases between. The CDR3 runs to 13 residues. CDR3 sequence (DNA): TGCAGCGGGGGTTCAGGGGCGGCCGGGGAGCTGTTTTTT. This encodes CSGGSGAAGELFF.

The chain combines TRBV5-4 with TRBJ2-1; 10 bases line up with TRBD2. The CDR3 contains 16 residues. CDR1 and CDR2 (germline): SGHNT, YYREEE (reference sequence). V gave up 1 base and J gave up 5 bases; unmatched junction bases: 6. The CDR3, as DNA: TGTGCCAGCAGCTTGTTGGCTAGCGGGGGAGACAATGAGCAGTTCTTC. Its translation: CASSLLASGGDNEQFF.

V and J are TRBV11-2 and TRBJ2-5, with 7 bases lining up with TRBD1. J gave up 1 base and V 5 bases, and 1 base lay outside the gene matches. This CDR3 comprises 13 residues. Per germline, CDR1 SGHAT and CDR2 FQNNGV. This CDR3 is CASSDRVQETQYF. Written as DNA, the CDR3 is TGTGCCAGCAGCGACAGGGTCCAAGAGACCCAGTACTTC.

V is TRBV7-9 and J is TRBJ2-7, with D perhaps matching TRBD2 (5 bases). The CDR3 is 13 residues long. Trimming took off 5 bases at V and 5 bases at J, with 13 bases between the two ends. CDR1 and CDR2 from the germline V gene are SEHNR and FQNEAQ (reference sequence). The CDR3 sequence: CASSPGSSHEQYF. DNA of the CDR3: TGTGCCAGCAGCCCGGGGTCCAGTCACGAGCAGTACTTC.

The V and J genes are TRBV2 and TRBJ1-1, with D unresolved. The length of the CDR3 is 14 residues. Trimming removed 5 bases at V and 6 bases at J, with 16 bases between. Germline CDR1 is SNHLY and CDR2 is FYNNEI. Here the CDR3 reads CASSRPTGLAEAFF. The CDR3 nucleotides read TGTGCCAGCAGTCGACCGACGGGATTAGCTGAAGCTTTCTTT.

The chain joins TRBV7-6 to TRBJ2-1, with 7 nucleotides matching TRBD2. Trimming cost V 5 bases and J 5 bases; bases outside gene matches: 18. Germline-derived CDR1 and CDR2 are SGHVS and FNYEAQ. The CDR3 has 18 amino acids. CDR3 DNA: TGTGCCAGCAGCGACGGACCCGTTAGCGGGCCACCTCACAATGAGCAGTTCTTC. Its protein is CASSDGPVSGPPHNEQFF. The whole variable domain, filled in from reference TRBV7-6 and TRBJ2-1, reads GAGVSQSPRYKVTKRGQDVALRCDPISGHVSLYWYRQALGQGPEFLTYFNYEAQQDKSGLPNDRFSAERPEGSISTLTIQRTEQRDSAMYRCASSDGPVSGPPHNEQFFGPGTRLTVL.

This clone has a handful of counts. The rearrangement joins TRBV4-2 to TRBJ2-7, with TRBD1 identical over 8 bases. Germline V lookup: CDR1 LGHNA, CDR2 YNFKEQ. This CDR3 is built from 15 residues. The trim removed 2 bases at V and 6 bases at J, leaving 9 bases unmatched. CDR3 in amino acids: CASSQPGGGSAEQYF. CDR3 nucleotides: TGTGCCAGCAGCCAACCAGGGGGCGGTTCGGCCGAGCAGTACTTC.

The chain has TRBV5-1 and TRBJ1-1; 8 nucleotides line up with TRBD1. CDR1 is SGHRS and CDR2 is YFSETQ in the germline V gene. The CDR3 is 15 amino acids. The ends lost 3 bases at V and 1 base at J; junction bases unmatched: 5. CDR3: CASSSTGQENTEAFF. DNA for the CDR3: TGCGCCAGCAGCTCCACGGGACAGGAGAACACTGAAGCTTTCTTT. The complete variable domain, with remaining parts taken from reference TRBV5-1 and TRBJ1-1, reads KAGVTQTPRYLIKTRGQQVTLSCSPISGHRSVSWYQQTPGQGLQFLFEYFSETQRNKGNFPGRFSGRQFSNSRSEMNVSTLELGDSALYLCASSSTGQENTEAFFGQGTRLTVV.